The 14 T cell receptor beta chains below were found in one sample sequenced in a study of blood T cell repertoires in COVID-19. Sequencing was performed with immunoSEQ multiplex PCR; in TCRdb, only in-frame clones are kept and a portion is missing. The sample lists roughly 230,000 clones; about four fifths were seen once. Sample: peripheral blood. These receptors all stem from an elderly woman with acute or convalescent COVID-19.

DNA of the CDR3: TGTGCCAGCAGCCAGTGGACAGGGCGAGGGAACACTGAAGCTTTCTTT. It codes for CASSQWTGRGNTEAFF. The rearrangement uses TRBV7-2 and TRBJ1-1; TRBD1 matches 8 bases. Germline CDR1 SGHTA, CDR2 FQGNSA. The CDR3 runs to 16 residues. V was clipped by 5 bases and J by 1 base; unmatched bases: 9.

The rearrangement uses TRBV3-1 (or the pseudogene TRBV3-2) and TRBJ2-7, with 7 bases fitting TRBD2. From germline, CDR1 is LGHDT and CDR2 YNNKEL (reference sequence). J lost 2 bases, V lost 1 base, and 2 bases had no gene match. The CDR3 spans 14 residues. CDR3 region: CASSQGAGAYEQYF. Here the CDR3 DNA reads TGTGCCAGCAGCCAAGGGGCGGGGGCCTACGAGCAGTACTTC.

This clone was seen more than once but under ten times. The rearrangement links TRBV2 to TRBJ1-4; D remains ambiguous. V was pared by 1 base and J by 10 bases, with 13 bases between. Germline values: CDR1 SNHLY, CDR2 FYNNEI. The CDR3 spans 14 residues. This CDR3 is CASSEDGASGKLFF. CDR3 sequence (DNA): TGTGCCAGCAGTGAAGATGGCGCCTCGGGAAAACTGTTTTTT.

This clone was recorded only once. The chain links TRBV7-3 to TRBJ2-3; D is perhaps TRBD1 (6 bases). Per germline, CDR1 SGHTA and CDR2 FQGTGA. CDR3 length: 15 residues. The V end lost 5 bases, the J end lost 0 bases, and 12 bases lay between the germline ends. The CDR3 DNA reads TGTGCCAGCAGCCCAGGGGTAGCTAGCACAGATACGCAGTATTTT. It codes for CASSPGVASTDTQYF.

This clone was seen only a few times. The chain joins TRBV2 to TRBJ1-1; D gene unclear. V was shortened by 7 bases and J by 2 bases, with 14 bases between the two germline ends. Germline V gene data show CDR1 as SNHLY and CDR2 as FYNNEI. This CDR3 is 14 amino acids long. The CDR3: CASTEWGANTEAFF. The CDR3 region has the DNA TGTGCCAGCACCGAGTGGGGAGCTAACACTGAAGCTTTCTTT.

This clone appeared a single time. The chain couples TRBV19 to TRBJ1-1; the D is unclear. With 5 bases removed from V and 0 bases from J, the gap between germline ends came to 13 bases. The CDR3 is 15 amino acids. Germline-derived CDR1 and CDR2 are LNHDA and SQIVND (reference sequence). The CDR3 spells CASSSTVMMNTEAFF. The CDR3 nucleotides are TGTGCCAGTAGTTCCACAGTTATGATGAACACTGAAGCTTTCTTT.

The chain is built from TRBV30 and TRBJ1-6, with 9 bases that match TRBD1. The ends lost 2 bases at V and 2 bases at J; junction bases unmatched: 13. The CDR3 loop spans 19 amino acids. Germline CDR1 and CDR2: GTSNPN and SVGIG (reference sequence). CDR3 in amino acids: CAWSKPGQGKYPYNSPLHF. Here the CDR3 DNA reads TGTGCCTGGAGTAAACCGGGACAGGGTAAATATCCCTATAATTCACCCCTCCACTTT.

The gene calls are TRBV6-5 and TRBJ1-6; a weak D match, TRBD1 (5 bases). The germline V gene encodes CDR1 MNHEY and CDR2 SVGAGI. V was pared by 6 bases and J by 8 bases, with 11 bases between. CDR3 size: 13 residues. The CDR3 loop is CASRGLRYSPLHF. In nucleotides, the CDR3 is TGTGCCAGCAGGGGACTTCGGTATTCACCCCTCCACTTT.

The CDR3 DNA reads as TGCAGCGTCCGGGGTGGGGACACTGAAGCTTTCTTT. Encoded protein: CSVRGGDTEAFF. The gene calls are TRBV29-1 and TRBJ1-1; no clear D gene. Germline CDR1 is SQVTM and CDR2 is ANQGSEA. V was clipped by 6 bases and J by 3 bases, with 11 bases between them. This CDR3 is 12 amino acids long.

For this clone: Other DNA variants within this sample encode the same CDR3. This chain uses TRBV24-1 with TRBJ1-6; no reliable D call. The germline V gene encodes CDR1 KGHDR and CDR2 SFDVKD. There are 15 residues in the CDR3. Trimming cost V 3 bases and J 0 bases, with 5 bases left between them. CDR3 nucleotide sequence: TGTGCCACCAGTGATGGGAGCTCCTATAATTCACCCCTCCACTTT. This gives the protein CATSDGSSYNSPLHF.

The chain uses TRBV3-1 (or the pseudogene TRBV3-2) and TRBJ2-7, with D unresolved. The CDR3 totals 13 residues. Trimming removed 3 bases from V and 11 bases from J, with 17 bases in between. Germline assignment: CDR1 LGHDT and CDR2 YNNKEL (reference sequence). The CDR3: CASSHDPTSFEYF. The DNA for the CDR3 is TGTGCCAGCAGCCACGACCCGACAAGTTTTGAGTACTTC.

The chain employs TRBV2 and TRBJ1-3; tentatively, D is TRBD1 (5 bases). The CDR3 spans 15 residues. CDR1 is SNHLY and CDR2 is FYNNEI in the germline V gene. Deletions cut 1 base from V and 4 bases from J, with 11 bases between. The CDR3 is CASSEGQGEGNTIYF. The CDR3 coding sequence is TGTGCCAGCAGTGAAGGTCAGGGTGAAGGAAACACCATATATTTT.

The chain uses TRBV6-4 and TRBJ1-1, with 8 bases aligning to TRBD1. The germline gives CDR1 MRHNA, CDR2 SNTAGT. The V and J ends lost 4 bases and 7 bases, in that order; junction bases with no gene match: 5. The CDR3 extends over 13 amino acids. CDR3 sequence (DNA): TGTGCCAGCAGTGCCCCCGGGACAGGTGAAGCTTTCTTT. Its translation is CASSAPGTGEAFF.

This chain uses TRBV3-1 (or the pseudogene TRBV3-2) with TRBJ2-7, with 7 bases fitting TRBD1. This CDR3 has 15 residues. From germline, CDR1 is LGHDT and CDR2 YNNKEL (reference sequence). Trimming at V came to 4 bases and at J to 3 bases, leaving 9 bases not matched to a gene. The DNA for the CDR3 is TGTGCCAGCAGCCCTCCCTCGGGACAGAGCTACGAGCAGTACTTC. Translated, it gives CASSPPSGQSYEQYF.